The 10 T cell receptor beta chains below all came from one sample that was sequenced in a study of vaccination effects on CD4 cells after COVID-19. The table came from immunoSEQ multiplex PCR; TCRdb's copy has only in-frame clones and leaves some out. The sample holds 37,000 or so clones, 65% to 85% seen once. No cognate antigen is known for these TCRs. Once cultured for approximately eleven days, the cells underwent separation to obtain CD4+ T cells. This specimen consisted of CD4+ T cells from PBMCs cultured without peptide, obtained before COVID-19 vaccination. The source is a human donor who received a COVID-19 vaccine.

Only a few counts were recorded for this clone. The chain links TRBV5-5 to TRBJ1-1; no clear D gene. Germline V gene sequence: CDR1 SGHKS, CDR2 YYEKEE (reference sequence). The V gene lost 3 bases and the J gene lost 1 base, with 16 bases spanning the gap. The CDR3 totals 16 residues. This CDR3 reads CASSSDPAVTNTEAFF. CDR3 in DNA: TGTGCCAGCAGCTCCGACCCGGCCGTCACGAACACTGAAGCTTTCTTT.

The chain employs TRBV2 and TRBJ1-1; D perhaps matches TRBD1 (5 bases). V was pared by 10 bases and J by 0 bases, with 15 bases between. This CDR3 spans 14 amino acids. Looked up from germline, CDR1 is SNHLY and CDR2 is FYNNEI. CDR3 DNA sequence: TGTGCCACCGGGGACCCTCACATGAACACTGAAGCTTTCTTT. Translation gives CATGDPHMNTEAFF.

The V call is TRBV6-5, the J call TRBJ1-2; perhaps TRBD1 as D (5 bases). This CDR3 has 15 amino acids. Germline CDR1 MNHEY, CDR2 SVGAGI. V was cut by 0 bases and J by 6 bases, with 14 bases left in between. CDR3 DNA sequence: TGTGCCAGCAGTTACTCCTACGGGGGATTCGATGGCTACACCTTC. Translation: CASSYSYGGFDGYTF.

The rearrangement links TRBV24-1 to TRBJ2-2; D might be TRBD1 or TRBD2, each matching 5 bases. Trimming left V 6 bases short and J 2 bases short, with 9 bases between. Germline CDR1 and CDR2: KGHDR and SFDVKD. There are 14 residues in the CDR3. The CDR3, as DNA: TGTGCCACCAGTCGGGGCCTAAACACCGGGGAGCTGTTTTTT. Amino acid sequence: CATSRGLNTGELFF.

The V and J genes are TRBV19 and TRBJ1-2; D remains ambiguous. The germline V and J ends were trimmed by 3 bases and 2 bases, with 13 bases remaining between them. This CDR3 has 15 residues. The germline gives CDR1 LNHDA, CDR2 SQIVND (reference sequence). CDR3 bases: TGTGCCAGTAGTATTTTCATTGGCAGGAACTATGGCTACACCTTC. This codes for CASSIFIGRNYGYTF.

In its sample, this clone was seen a few times. V usage is TRBV7-9 and J usage is TRBJ2-4, with TRBD2 identical over 8 bases. The length of the CDR3 is 15 residues. Unmatched junction bases numbered 9, after V lost 5 bases and J lost 6 bases. The V gene's germline CDR1 is SEHNR and CDR2 FQNEAQ (reference sequence). CDR3 nucleotides: TGTGCCAGCAGCGTTACGATAGCGGGGATAAACATTCAGTACTTC. Its protein product is CASSVTIAGINIQYF.

This chain joins TRBV4-1 and TRBJ2-6; no definite D call. The CDR3 extends over 15 amino acids. The ends were cut back, 0 bases at V and 4 bases at J, with 7 bases in the middle. Germline V gives CDR1 MGHRA, CDR2 YSYEKL. The DNA for the CDR3 is TGCGCCAGCAGCCAAGAAGTCCGAGGGGCCAACGTCCTGACTTTC. Translated: CASSQEVRGANVLTF.

The rearrangement links TRBV24-1 to TRBJ2-3; 9 bases map to TRBD1. The germline V gene encodes CDR1 KGHDR and CDR2 SFDVKD. V lost 6 bases, J lost 3 bases, and 9 bases stayed unmatched. The CDR3 loop spans 16 amino acids. CDR3 amino acids: CATSPTGGERTDTQYF. The CDR3 DNA reads TGTGCCACCAGTCCTACAGGGGGCGAGAGAACAGATACGCAGTATTTT.

This clone was seen a handful of times. V usage is TRBV7-9 and J usage is TRBJ1-2; D is uncertain. Germline values: CDR1 SEHNR, CDR2 FQNEAQ (reference sequence). The CDR3 runs to 15 residues. Between the trimmed V and J ends, which lost 3 bases and 5 bases, there was a span of 16 bases. The CDR3 here is CASSLIQSGLYGYTF. The CDR3 coding sequence is TGTGCCAGCAGCTTGATCCAAAGCGGCCTTTATGGCTACACCTTC. The whole variable domain, filled in from reference TRBV7-9 and TRBJ1-2, reads DTGVSQNPRHKITKRGQNVTFRCDPISEHNRLYWYRQTLGQGPEFLTYFQNEAQLEKSRLLSDRFSAERPKGSFSTLEIQRTEQGDSAMYLCASSLIQSGLYGYTFGSGTRLTVV.

This chain joins TRBV6-5 and TRBJ2-5, with D possibly TRBD1 on 5 matching bases. The V gene lost 4 bases and the J gene lost 1 base, with 10 bases spanning the gap. The CDR3 is 14 amino acids. The germline gives CDR1 MNHEY, CDR2 SVGAGI. CDR3: CASSWGLRQETQYF. The CDR3 DNA reads TGTGCCAGCAGTTGGGGCCTTCGCCAAGAGACCCAGTACTTC.